These 32 T cell receptor beta chains share one sample of origin, sequenced in a study of CXCR3-negative and CXCR3-positive naive CD8 T cells. Preparation of TRB cDNA libraries relied on 5' RACE carrying UMI labels. TCRdb reprocessed the 5' RACE reads and stores each CDR3 protein as one record, lacking DNA. Its table lists 100,000 to 150,000 distinct CDR3 sequences. Sequencing input: naive CXCR3- CD8+ T cells from blood. Subset given: CD45RO-CCR7+CD27+CD95- naive CD8+ T cells lacking CXCR3 (TNR3-). The receptors come from a human donor in good health. Some clones in this sample may be carry-over from other donors' samples.

This CDR3 is CASRQRGAGEKLFF. The genes are TRBV27 and TRBJ1-4; TCRdb selects TRBD1, and the lack of DNA leaves this call unchecked. This CDR3 has 14 residues. The germline V gene encodes CDR1 MNHEY and CDR2 SMNVEV (reference sequence). Using reference TRBV27 and TRBJ1-4 for the parts outside the CDR3, the full variable domain is EAQVTQNPRYLITVTGKKLTVTCSQNMNHEYMSWYRQDPGLGLRQIYYSMNVEVTDKGDVPEGYKVSRKEKRNFPLILESPSPNQTSLYFCASRQRGAGEKLFFGSGTQLSVL.

The gene calls are TRBV19 and TRBJ2-1; TCRdb lists TRBD1, though no DNA is available to test this call. Germline V gives CDR1 LNHDA, CDR2 SQIVND (reference sequence). The CDR3 spans 15 residues. This chain's CDR3 is CASSMWGSGYNEQFF.

V is TRBV15 and J is TRBJ1-5. Germline lookup yields CDR1 LNHNV and CDR2 YYDKDF (reference sequence). This CDR3 has 16 residues. This chain's CDR3 is CATSSSSNYSNQPQHF. Full variable domain (missing parts from reference TRBV15 and TRBJ1-5): DAMVIQNPRYQVTQFGKPVTLSCSQTLNHNVMYWYQQKSSQAPKLLFHYYDKDFNNEADTPDNFQSRRPNTSFCFLDIRSPGLGDTAMYLCATSSSSNYSNQPQHFGDGTRLSIL.

The chain joins TRBV29-1 to TRBJ2-7; absent DNA, TCRdb's TRBD1 call cannot be checked. Germline V gene sequence: CDR1 SQVTM, CDR2 ANQGSEA. The CDR3 totals 15 residues. The CDR3 sequence: CSVEVSGQGDSEQYF.

V usage is TRBV20-1 and J usage is TRBJ2-2. CDR3 size: 15 residues. CDR1 and CDR2 from the germline V gene are DFQATT and SNEGSKA (reference sequence). This CDR3 reads CSARASIANTGELFF.

The chain is built from TRBV14 and TRBJ2-5; TCRdb outputs TRBD1, but without DNA this stays unchecked. Germline loops: CDR1 SGHDN, CDR2 FVKESK. The CDR3 length is 16 residues. The CDR3 here is CASSQYRTGGQETQYF.

This chain joins TRBV4-2 and TRBJ2-7; checking the TCRdb D call of TRBD1 is not possible without DNA. In germline, CDR1 is LGHNA, CDR2 YNFKEQ. This CDR3 is 16 amino acids long. The CDR3 reads CASSQGRGRSSYEQYF.

The V gene is TRBV6-6, the J gene TRBJ2-1; with no DNA, the TCRdb D assignment of TRBD2 cannot be verified. Germline values: CDR1 MNHNY, CDR2 SVGAGI (reference sequence). CDR3 length: 16 amino acids. CDR3 sequence: CASSYSSETRDNEQFF.

This chain uses TRBV5-1 with TRBJ2-1; the D call of TRBD2 rests on TCRdb alone, since no DNA is present to check it. CDR3 length: 15 residues. Germline V lookup: CDR1 SGHRS, CDR2 YFSETQ. Here the CDR3 reads CASSPEGSSYNEQFF.

V usage is TRBV20-1 and J usage is TRBJ1-5; TCRdb reports TRBD1, a call that lacks DNA to check it against. The CDR3 is made up of 13 amino acids. Germline CDR1 DFQATT, CDR2 SNEGSKA (reference sequence). CDR3 region: CSAEQEGNQPQHF.

The V call is TRBV20-1, the J call TRBJ1-1; the TCRdb call, TRBD1, lacks DNA for checking. The V gene's germline CDR1 is DFQATT and CDR2 SNEGSKA (reference sequence). This CDR3 comprises 13 residues. CDR3 protein: CSASMTVNTEAFF.

V and J are TRBV7-2 and TRBJ2-7; TCRdb gives TRBD2 as the D gene, but with no DNA this cannot be confirmed. CDR1 is SGHTA and CDR2 is FQGNSA in the germline V gene. The CDR3 runs to 15 residues. The CDR3 loop is CASSDWRGPPYEQYF.

V usage is TRBV20-1 and J usage is TRBJ2-7; TCRdb proposes TRBD2, but this gene call is untestable without DNA. The germline V gene has CDR1 DFQATT and CDR2 SNEGSKA (reference sequence). The CDR3 totals 13 residues. CDR3 protein: CSALRTSSYEQYF.

The chain carries TRBV29-1 and TRBJ1-1; TCRdb returns TRBD1, unconfirmable since there is no DNA. Germline V gene sequence: CDR1 SQVTM, CDR2 ANQGSEA. The CDR3 consists of 15 residues. CDR3 sequence: CSALRGWDLNTEAFF.

The chain links TRBV29-1 to TRBJ2-1; TCRdb picks TRBD1, but there is no DNA to check that call. Per the germline V gene, CDR1 is SQVTM and CDR2 is ANQGSEA. CDR3 length: 15 amino acids. The CDR3 protein is CSVVATGGYFNEQFF.

The chain is built from TRBV27 and TRBJ2-1. The CDR3 has 13 residues. CDR1 MNHEY and CDR2 SMNVEV come from the germline V gene (reference sequence). CDR3 protein: CASTISPYNEQFF.

This chain uses TRBV13 with TRBJ1-1; the TCRdb call, TRBD1, lacks DNA for checking. Germline CDR1 is PRHDT and CDR2 is FYEKMQ (reference sequence). This CDR3 spans 15 amino acids. This CDR3 is CASSSREGLNTEAFF.

The genes are TRBV20-1 and TRBJ2-5; TCRdb returns TRBD1, unconfirmable since there is no DNA. This CDR3 is built from 15 residues. Germline CDR1 is DFQATT and CDR2 is SNEGSKA (reference sequence). CDR3: CSARERQPLQETQYF.

This rearrangement joins TRBV12-3 or TRBV12-4 to TRBJ2-2. The CDR3 is 13 amino acids. CDR3 in amino acids: CASTTTNTGELFF.

V and J are TRBV4-1 and TRBJ1-2. CDR3 size: 15 residues. Germline CDR1 is MGHRA and CDR2 is YSYEKL. This CDR3 reads CASSQDRAALYGYTF.

This rearrangement joins TRBV29-1 to TRBJ2-7; TCRdb outputs TRBD1, but without DNA this stays unchecked. CDR1 SQVTM and CDR2 ANQGSEA come from the germline V gene. The CDR3 extends over 13 amino acids. CDR3 residues: CSAEIDSAYEQYF.

The rearrangement uses TRBV15 and TRBJ1-2; the TRBD1 assignment by TCRdb is unverifiable without DNA. In germline, CDR1 is LNHNV, CDR2 YYDKDF (reference sequence). The CDR3 has 14 amino acids. CDR3 residues: CATSSDAGAEGYTF.

V is TRBV11-2 and J is TRBJ2-1; with no DNA, the TCRdb D assignment of TRBD2 cannot be verified. This CDR3 has 14 amino acids. Germline V lookup: CDR1 SGHAT, CDR2 FQNNGV. The CDR3 protein is CASSLVMGANEQFF.

The chain carries TRBV5-5 and TRBJ2-2. Germline CDR1 is SGHKS and CDR2 is YYEKEE (reference sequence). CDR3 length equals 14 residues. CDR3 amino acids: CASSFGQLTGELFF.

The gene calls are TRBV4-1 and TRBJ1-6. CDR1 is MGHRA and CDR2 is YSYEKL in the germline V gene. The CDR3 is made up of 12 amino acids. The CDR3 loop reads CASSQEQHRLHF.

The rearrangement uses TRBV7-8 and TRBJ1-5; without DNA, the TCRdb call of TRBD1 cannot be checked. Germline CDR1 and CDR2: SGHVS and FQNEAQ. This CDR3 region has 16 residues. The CDR3 loop reads CASSLKSTGRNQPQHF.

This chain joins TRBV25-1 and TRBJ2-7; without DNA, the TCRdb call of TRBD1 cannot be checked. The CDR3 runs to 14 residues. Germline V CDR1 and CDR2: MGHDK, SYGVNS. This CDR3 is CASRPSGGTYEQYF.

The rearrangement uses TRBV19 and TRBJ2-1; TCRdb's assignment of TRBD2 cannot be checked, as there is no DNA. The CDR3 consists of 16 residues. Germline-derived CDR1 and CDR2 are LNHDA and SQIVND (reference sequence). This CDR3 is CASSELAGAYFNEQFF.

The CDR3: CASSPPSAGATGELFF. The chain links TRBV7-2 to TRBJ2-2; the D call of TRBD1 rests on TCRdb alone, since no DNA is present to check it. The CDR3 is 16 residues long. Germline CDR1 is SGHTA and CDR2 is FQGNSA.

This sequence joins TRBV7-9 and TRBJ1-3. This CDR3 has 18 residues. CDR1 and CDR2 from the germline V gene are SEHNR and FQNEAQ (reference sequence). The CDR3: CASSLQVAATYSGNTIYF.

The chain recombines TRBV12-3 or TRBV12-4 with TRBJ2-3; there is no DNA to check the TCRdb D call of TRBD1. The CDR3 has 15 residues. The CDR3 loop is CASSPHGQGHGTQYF.

The rearrangement joins TRBV27 to TRBJ2-7; TCRdb reports TRBD1, a call that lacks DNA to check it against. Germline CDR1 is MNHEY and CDR2 is SMNVEV (reference sequence). CDR3 length: 15 amino acids. The CDR3 sequence: CASSLFVAGDYEQYF.